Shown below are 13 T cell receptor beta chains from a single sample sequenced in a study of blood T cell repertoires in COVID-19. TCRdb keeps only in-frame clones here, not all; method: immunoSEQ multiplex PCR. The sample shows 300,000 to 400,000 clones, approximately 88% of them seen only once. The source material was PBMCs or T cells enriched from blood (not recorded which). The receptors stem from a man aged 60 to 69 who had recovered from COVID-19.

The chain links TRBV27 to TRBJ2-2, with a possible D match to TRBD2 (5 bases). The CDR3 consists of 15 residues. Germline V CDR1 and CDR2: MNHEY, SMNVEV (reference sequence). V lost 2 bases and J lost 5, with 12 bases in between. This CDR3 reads CASSLEGVRTGELFF. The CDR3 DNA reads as TGTGCCAGCAGTTTAGAGGGAGTAAGGACCGGGGAGCTGTTTTTT.

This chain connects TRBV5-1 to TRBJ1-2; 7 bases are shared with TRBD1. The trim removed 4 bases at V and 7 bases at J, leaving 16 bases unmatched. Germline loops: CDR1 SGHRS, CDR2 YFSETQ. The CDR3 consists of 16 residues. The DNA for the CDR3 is TGCGCCAGCAGCCCGCAATATACAGGGGCACAAGGTGGCTACACCTTC. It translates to CASSPQYTGAQGGYTF.

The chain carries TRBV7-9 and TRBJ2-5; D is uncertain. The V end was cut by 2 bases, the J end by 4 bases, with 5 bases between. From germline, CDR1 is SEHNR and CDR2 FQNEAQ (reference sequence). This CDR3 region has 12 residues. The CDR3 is CASSLSGETQYF. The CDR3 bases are TGTGCCAGCAGCTTATCGGGAGAGACCCAGTACTTC.

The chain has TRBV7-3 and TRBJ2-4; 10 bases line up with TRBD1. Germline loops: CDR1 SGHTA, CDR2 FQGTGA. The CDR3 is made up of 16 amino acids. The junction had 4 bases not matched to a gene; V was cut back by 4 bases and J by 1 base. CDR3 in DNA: TGTGCCAGCAGCTCAGGACAGGGGGGCGCCAAAAACATTCAGTACTTC. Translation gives CASSSGQGGAKNIQYF.

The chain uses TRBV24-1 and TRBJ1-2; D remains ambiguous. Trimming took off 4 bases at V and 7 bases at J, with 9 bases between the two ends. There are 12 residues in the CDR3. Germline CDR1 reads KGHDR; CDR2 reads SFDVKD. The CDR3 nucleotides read TGTGCCACCAGTGAAGAGGTCGGTGGCTACACCTTC. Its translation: CATSEEVGGYTF.

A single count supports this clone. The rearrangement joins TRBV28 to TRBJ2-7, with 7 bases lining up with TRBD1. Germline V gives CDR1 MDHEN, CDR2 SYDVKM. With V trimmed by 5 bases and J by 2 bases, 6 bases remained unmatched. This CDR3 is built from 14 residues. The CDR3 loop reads CASSAGTVTYEQYF. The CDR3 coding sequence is TGTGCCAGCAGTGCAGGGACAGTGACCTACGAGCAGTACTTC.

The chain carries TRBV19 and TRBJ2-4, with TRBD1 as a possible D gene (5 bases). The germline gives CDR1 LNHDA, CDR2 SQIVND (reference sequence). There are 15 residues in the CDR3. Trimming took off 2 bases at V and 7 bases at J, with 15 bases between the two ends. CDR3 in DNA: TGTGCCAGTAGTATAAGGGGCTCCACAGACAACATTCAGTACTTC. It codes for CASSIRGSTDNIQYF.

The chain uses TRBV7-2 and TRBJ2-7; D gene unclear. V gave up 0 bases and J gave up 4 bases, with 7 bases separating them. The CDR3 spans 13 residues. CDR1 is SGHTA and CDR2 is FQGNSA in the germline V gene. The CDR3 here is CASSLARFYEQYF. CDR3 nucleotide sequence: TGTGCCAGCAGCTTAGCGAGGTTTTACGAGCAGTACTTC.

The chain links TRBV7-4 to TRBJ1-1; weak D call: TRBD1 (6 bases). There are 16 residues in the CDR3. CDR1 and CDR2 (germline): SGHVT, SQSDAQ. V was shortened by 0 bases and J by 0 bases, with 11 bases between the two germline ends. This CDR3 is CASSLADSPLNTEAFF. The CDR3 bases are TGTGCCAGCAGCTTAGCGGACAGCCCACTGAACACTGAAGCTTTCTTT.

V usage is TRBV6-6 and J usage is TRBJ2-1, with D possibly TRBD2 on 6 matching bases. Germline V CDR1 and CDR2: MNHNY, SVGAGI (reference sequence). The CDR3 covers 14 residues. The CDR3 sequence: CGVGGTTTPNEQFF. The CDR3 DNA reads TGTGGGGTTGGAGGGACCACCACCCCCAATGAGCAGTTCTTC.

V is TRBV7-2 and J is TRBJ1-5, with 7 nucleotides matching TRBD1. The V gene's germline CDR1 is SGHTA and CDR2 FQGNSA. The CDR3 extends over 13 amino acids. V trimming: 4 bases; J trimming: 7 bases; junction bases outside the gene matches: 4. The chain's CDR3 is CASSSLQGQPQHF. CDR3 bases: TGTGCCAGCAGCTCTCTACAGGGGCAGCCCCAGCATTTT. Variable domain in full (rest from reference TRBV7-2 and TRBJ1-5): GAGVSQSPSNKVTEKGKDVELRCDPISGHTALYWYRQSLGQGLEFLIYFQGNSAPDKSGLPSDRFSAERTGGSVSTLTIQRTQQEDSAVYLCASSSLQGQPQHFGDGTRLSIL.

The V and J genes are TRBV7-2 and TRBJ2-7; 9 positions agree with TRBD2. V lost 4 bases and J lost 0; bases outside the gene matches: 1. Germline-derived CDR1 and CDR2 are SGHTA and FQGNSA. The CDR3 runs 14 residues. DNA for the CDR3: TGTGCCAGCAGCTGGACTAGCGACTCCTACGAGCAGTACTTC. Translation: CASSWTSDSYEQYF.

For the CDR3, the DNA is TGTGCCAGCAGTGACTGGGGGGAGGATGGCTACACCTTC. This gives the protein CASSDWGEDGYTF. This chain connects TRBV2 to TRBJ1-2, with D possibly matching TRBD1 (5 bases). V was pared by 3 bases and J by 6 bases, with 11 bases between. CDR1 SNHLY and CDR2 FYNNEI come from the germline V gene. CDR3 length equals 13 residues.